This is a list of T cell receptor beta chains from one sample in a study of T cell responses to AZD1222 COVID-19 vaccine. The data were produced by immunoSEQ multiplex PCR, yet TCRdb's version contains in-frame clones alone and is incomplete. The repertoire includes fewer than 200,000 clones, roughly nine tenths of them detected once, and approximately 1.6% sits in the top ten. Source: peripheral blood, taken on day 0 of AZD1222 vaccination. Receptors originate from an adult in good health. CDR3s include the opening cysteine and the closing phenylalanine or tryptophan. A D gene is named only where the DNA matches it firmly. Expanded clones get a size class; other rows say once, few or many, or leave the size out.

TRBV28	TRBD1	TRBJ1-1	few	CASSSQGDVTEAFF	TGTGCCAGCAGTTCTCAGGGGGATGTGACTGAAGCTTTCTTT
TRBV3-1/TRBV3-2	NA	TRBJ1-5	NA	CASSQGRSAGQPQHF	TGTGCCAGCAGCCAAGGCAGGTCGGCAGGTCAGCCCCAGCATTTT
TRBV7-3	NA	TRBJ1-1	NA	CASSPAGRNTEAFF	TGTGCCAGCAGCCCTGCGGGACGAAACACTGAAGCTTTCTTT
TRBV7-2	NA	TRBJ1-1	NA	CASSMDVYPLPFF	TGTGCCAGCAGCATGGACGTATACCCCTTACCTTTCTTT
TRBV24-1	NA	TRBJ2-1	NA	CATSAFLAGGNEQFF	TGTGCCACCAGTGCTTTCCTAGCTGGAGGGAACGAGCAGTTCTTC
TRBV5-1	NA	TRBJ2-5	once	CASSPRQPYQETQYF	TGCGCCAGCAGCCCGAGGCAGCCGTACCAAGAGACCCAGTACTTC
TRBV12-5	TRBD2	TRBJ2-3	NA	CASGSYRGGRLTDTQYF	TGTGCTAGTGGTTCCTACCGAGGCGGGAGGCTCACAGATACGCAGTATTTT
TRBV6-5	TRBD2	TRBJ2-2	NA	CASNRLAVTGELFF	TGTGCCAGCAATAGACTAGCGGTGACCGGGGAGCTGTTTTTT
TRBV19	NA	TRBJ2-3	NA	CASKGPSGPDTQYF	TGTGCCTCAAAAGGGCCATCGGGACCAGATACGCAGTATTTT
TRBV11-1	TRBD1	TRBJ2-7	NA	CASSSSTGGPYEQYF	TGTGCCAGCAGCAGTTCGACAGGGGGGCCTTACGAGCAGTACTTC
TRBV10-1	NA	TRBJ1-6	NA	CASSVGQRDSPLHF	TGCGCCAGCAGTGTCGGGCAGAGGGATTCACCCCTCCACTTT
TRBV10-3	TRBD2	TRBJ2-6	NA	CATTPGLAPGANVLTF	TGTGCCACGACACCCGGACTAGCTCCCGGGGCCAACGTCCTGACTTTC
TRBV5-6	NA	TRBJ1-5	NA	CASSLQHYNQPQHF	TGTGCCAGCAGCTTACAGCATTACAATCAGCCCCAGCATTTT
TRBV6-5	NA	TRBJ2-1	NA	CASSSKLNEQFF	TGTGCCAGCAGTTCGAAGCTTAATGAGCAGTTCTTC
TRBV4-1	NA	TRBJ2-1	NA	CASSQDLIRQSYNEQFF	TGCGCCAGCAGCCAAGATCTAATCCGTCAGTCCTACAATGAGCAGTTCTTC
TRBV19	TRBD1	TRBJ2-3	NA	CASSISGPGGAGTQYF	TGTGCCAGTAGTATTAGTGGCCCAGGGGGCGCGGGTACGCAGTATTTT
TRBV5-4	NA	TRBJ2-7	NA	CASSLGLTSNSYEQYF	TGTGCCAGCAGCTTGGGTCTAACGTCGAACTCCTACGAGCAGTACTTC
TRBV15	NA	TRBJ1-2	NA	CATSVNYGYTF	TGTGCCACCAGCGTTAACTATGGCTACACCTTC
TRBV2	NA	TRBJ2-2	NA	CASSEAGEAGELFF	TGTGCCAGCAGTGAAGCAGGGGAGGCCGGGGAGCTGTTTTTT
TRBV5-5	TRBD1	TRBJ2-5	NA	CASSATGQLTQYF	TGTGCCAGCAGCGCGACGGGACAGCTGACCCAGTACTTC
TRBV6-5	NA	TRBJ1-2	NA	CASSYLTTLGNYGYTF	TGTGCCAGCAGTTATCTAACAACCCTAGGGAACTATGGCTACACCTTC
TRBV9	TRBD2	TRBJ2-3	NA	CASSAGLASTDTQYF	TGTGCCAGCAGCGCGGGACTAGCGAGCACAGATACGCAGTATTTT
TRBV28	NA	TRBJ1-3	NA	CASSLGRPNTIYF	TGTGCCAGCAGTTTAGGGAGACCAAACACCATATATTTT
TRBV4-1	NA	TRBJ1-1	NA	CASSSSTGMGTEAFF	TGCGCCAGCAGCTCCTCCACAGGGATGGGCACTGAAGCTTTCTTT
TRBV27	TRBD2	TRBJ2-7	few	CASSSRGTSDPYEQYF	TGTGCCAGCAGTTCCCGGGGGACTAGCGATCCCTACGAGCAGTACTTC
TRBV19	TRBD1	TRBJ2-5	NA	CASNPGQAQETQYF	TGTGCCAGTAATCCGGGACAGGCGCAAGAGACCCAGTACTTC
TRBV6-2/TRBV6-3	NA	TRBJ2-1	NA	CASSYSRTDRRHNEQFF	TGTGCCAGCAGTTACTCAAGAACGGACAGACGACACAATGAGCAGTTCTTC
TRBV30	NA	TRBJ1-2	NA	CAWSMKDDYGYTF	TGTGCCTGGAGTATGAAGGACGACTATGGCTACACCTTC
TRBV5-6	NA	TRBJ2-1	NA	CASSFVGRGYNEQFF	TGTGCCAGCAGCTTCGTAGGCAGGGGCTACAATGAGCAGTTCTTC
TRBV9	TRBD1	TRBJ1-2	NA	CASSLRTGMSNGYTF	TGTGCCAGCAGCCTCCGGACAGGGATGAGCAATGGCTACACCTTC
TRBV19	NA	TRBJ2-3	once	CASSIPGTGTDTQYF	TGTGCCAGTAGTATTCCCGGGACCGGCACAGATACGCAGTATTTT
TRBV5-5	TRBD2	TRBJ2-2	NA	CASSHGLGNTGELFF	TGTGCCAGCAGCCACGGACTAGGGAACACCGGGGAGCTGTTTTTT
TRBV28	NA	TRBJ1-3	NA	CASSLTRPPDIYF	TGTGCCAGCAGTCTGACACGTCCCCCCGACATATATTTT